One T cell receptor beta chain is described in this entry. Its target is not known. CDR3 length: 15 residues. With V trimmed by 2 bases and J by 5 bases, 4 bases remained unmatched. CDR1 and CDR2 from the germline V gene are MNHEY and SVGEGT. The data are from a study of T cell repertoires in cytomegalovirus infection. Study-wide context: HLA-C-restricted CMV epitopes, recently identified, and well-studied HLA-B-restricted ones were used by the study.

Study results and limitations: Individuals carrying CMV plus the relevant HLA were identified by cumulative frequency of public TCR beta families. HLA-C-restricted TCR beta clonotypes specific for CMV led the ex vivo response.

TCRdb ran MiXCR on the reads and lists one entry per CDR3 protein. Of approximately 280,000 distinct CDR3 sequences in the sample, roughly a fifth are singletons; the top ten hold approximately 20%. The starting material was cultured PBMCs, obtained from culture after CMV antigen stimulation. The rearrangement uses TRBV6-2 or TRBV6-3 and TRBJ2-5; 11 nucleotides line up with TRBD1. This sequence originates from a human donor in good health (CMV status not recorded). Some clones in this sample may be carry-over from other donors' samples. The CDR3 DNA follows: TGTGCCAGCAGTTACGGACAGGGGGCGGTGGAGACCCAGTACTTC. This encodes CASSYGQGAVETQYF.